The 26 T cell receptor beta chains below come from one sample, sequenced in a study of blood T cell repertoires in COVID-19. Sequenced by immunoSEQ multiplex PCR; TCRdb stores in-frame clones only, minus some. This sample has around 63,000 clones; 84% occur once, and the top ten carry about 16%. Sequenced input: peripheral blood. The receptors originated from a man aged 60 to 69 with COVID-19, enrolled during active disease.

The rearrangement uses TRBV5-1 and TRBJ2-5, with 8 bases matching TRBD2. The length of the CDR3 is 15 residues. With 7 bases clipped from V and 2 bases from J, the junction kept 10 bases outside the gene matches. Germline-derived CDR1 and CDR2 are SGHRS and YFSETQ. CDR3: CASYTGGAEQETQYF. DNA of the CDR3: TGCGCCAGCTACACGGGGGGGGCAGAGCAAGAGACCCAGTACTTC.

In this sample, this clone turned up a few times. The rearrangement joins TRBV30 to TRBJ1-5; D perhaps matches TRBD1 (5 bases). Trimming pared 0 bases from V and 3 bases from J, leaving 9 bases between. Germline-derived CDR1 and CDR2 are GTSNPN and SVGIG (reference sequence). CDR3 length: 14 residues. CDR3 amino acids: CAWSVDTFNQPQHF. DNA of the CDR3: TGTGCCTGGAGTGTGGACACTTTCAATCAGCCCCAGCATTTT.

The count of this clone is one. V and J are TRBV18 and TRBJ2-1; a weak D match, TRBD2 (6 bases). The CDR3 contains 15 residues. Germline assignment: CDR1 KGHSH and CDR2 LQKENI. The ends were cut back, 1 base at V and 9 bases at J, with 16 bases in the middle. The CDR3 coding sequence is TGTGCCAGCTCACCACTAGCGGCCCAGGTCGTTGAGCAGTTCTTC. This sequence encodes CASSPLAAQVVEQFF.

The rearrangement uses TRBV30 and TRBJ2-3; TRBD2 matches at 8 bases. The trim removed 4 bases at V and 1 base at J, leaving 4 bases unmatched. The germline V gene encodes CDR1 GTSNPN and CDR2 SVGIG (reference sequence). The CDR3 runs 14 residues. This CDR3 is CAWTTGGGTDTQYF. CDR3 DNA: TGTGCCTGGACTACCGGGGGGGGCACAGATACGCAGTATTTT.

The V and J genes are TRBV27 and TRBJ2-7, with 8 bases fitting TRBD2. CDR1 is MNHEY and CDR2 is SMNVEV in the germline V gene (reference sequence). Trimming cost V 2 bases and J 3 bases; bases outside gene matches: 6. There are 15 residues in the CDR3. The CDR3 region has the DNA TGTGCCAGCAGTTTAGCGGGGGGAGGGGACTACGAGCAGTACTTC. The encoded protein is CASSLAGGGDYEQYF.

V usage is TRBV15 and J usage is TRBJ2-7; 7 bases agree with TRBD1. The CDR3 extends over 14 amino acids. Germline-derived CDR1 and CDR2 are LNHNV and YYDKDF (reference sequence). After removal of 5 bases from V and 2 bases from J, the junction contained 6 bases not matched to a gene. CDR3 loop: CATSPRQGTYEQYF. The CDR3 DNA reads TGTGCCACCAGCCCACGACAGGGTACCTACGAGCAGTACTTC.

The chain links TRBV12-3 or TRBV12-4 to TRBJ2-7; perhaps TRBD1 as D (5 bases). This CDR3 spans 13 amino acids. Deletions cut 3 bases from V and 6 bases from J, with 12 bases between. CDR3 residues: CASSLGRSGEQYF. CDR3 DNA: TGTGCCAGCAGTTTGGGGCGAAGTGGCGAGCAGTACTTC.

The chain employs TRBV13 and TRBJ1-2; 7 nucleotides match TRBD1. Trimming took 4 bases from V and 5 from J; bases not matched to a gene: 10. This CDR3 spans 15 amino acids. Germline V gene sequence: CDR1 PRHDT, CDR2 FYEKMQ (reference sequence). The CDR3 loop reads CASSYAGQMTYGYTF. CDR3 sequence (DNA): TGTGCCAGCAGCTACGCGGGACAGATGACGTATGGCTACACCTTC. Together with reference TRBV13 and TRBJ1-2, the CDR3 gives the full variable domain: AAGVIQSPRHLIKEKRETATLKCYPIPRHDTVYWYQQGPGQDPQFLISFYEKMQSDKGSIPDRFSAQQFSDYHSELNMSSLELGDSALYFCASSYAGQMTYGYTFGSGTRLTVV.

The chain couples TRBV7-9 to TRBJ1-6; perhaps TRBD1 as D (6 bases). The germline gives CDR1 SEHNR, CDR2 FQNEAQ (reference sequence). The CDR3 has 15 amino acids. Between the trimmed V and J ends, which lost 5 bases and 10 bases, there was a span of 18 bases. CDR3 DNA sequence: TGTGCCAGCAGCGCGGGGGGGGGCAGACTCTCACCCCTCCACTTT. Encoded protein: CASSAGGGRLSPLHF.

The gene calls are TRBV14 and TRBJ2-2; 9 bases are a match to TRBD1. Germline V gene data show CDR1 as SGHDN and CDR2 as FVKESK. V was clipped by 5 bases and J by 6 bases; unmatched bases: 4. The CDR3 is 14 residues long. This CDR3 is CASSVRQGAGELFF. The CDR3 nucleotides are TGTGCCAGCAGCGTCCGACAGGGGGCCGGGGAGCTGTTTTTT.

This clone was picked up a small number of times. This chain uses TRBV7-2 with TRBJ2-7, with 7 nucleotides matching TRBD1. Germline V gene sequence: CDR1 SGHTA, CDR2 FQGNSA. The V gene end was trimmed by 3 bases and the J gene end by 7 bases; junction bases not matched to a gene: 9. The CDR3 consists of 14 residues. The CDR3 region has the DNA TGTGCCAGCAGCTTCGAGACAGGGAAGTTGGAGCAGTACTTC. Protein sequence: CASSFETGKLEQYF. Variable domain in full (rest from reference TRBV7-2 and TRBJ2-7): GAGVSQSPSNKVTEKGKDVELRCDPISGHTALYWYRQSLGQGLEFLIYFQGNSAPDKSGLPSDRFSAERTGGSVSTLTIQRTQQEDSAVYLCASSFETGKLEQYFGPGTRLTVT.

The V and J genes are TRBV6-6 and TRBJ2-3; a weak D match, TRBD2 (6 bases). The CDR3 is 15 amino acids. Germline-derived CDR1 and CDR2 are MNHNY and SVGAGI (reference sequence). V lost 6 bases and J lost 6, with 19 bases in between. CDR3 sequence reads: CASSRSGQEGDTQYF. DNA for the CDR3: TGTGCCAGCAGCCGGTCAGGGCAGGAGGGGGATACGCAGTATTTT.

J is TRBJ1-5 and V is TRBV29-1; TRBD1 might be the D (5 bases). Trimming took off 5 bases at V and 9 bases at J, with 14 bases between the two ends. From germline, CDR1 is SQVTM and CDR2 ANQGSEA. The CDR3 has 12 amino acids. In DNA, the CDR3 is TGCAGCGTTTCTGGGGCCGATGGGCCCCAGCATTTT. This translates into CSVSGADGPQHF.

This clone turned up a few times. This chain joins TRBV2 and TRBJ2-2; perhaps TRBD2 as D (5 bases). Germline CDR1 reads SNHLY; CDR2 reads FYNNEI. This CDR3 is built from 13 residues. Trimming left V 7 bases short and J 2 bases short, with 8 bases between. CDR3 DNA: TGTGCCAGCAAGCTAGCTAACACCGGGGAGCTGTTTTTT. Protein: CASKLANTGELFF.

V and J are TRBV21-1 and TRBJ2-4; the DNA was not used to check the table's D call, TRBD2. TRBV21-1 corresponds to a pseudogene. This CDR3 is built from 16 residues. This CDR3 reads CASSYKPGVAKNIQYF. The DNA of the CDR3 is TGTGCCAGCAGTTATAAACCGGGGGTAGCCAAAAACATTCAGTACTTC.

The genes are TRBV9 and TRBJ2-1; 8 bases agree with TRBD2. Trimming removed 5 bases from V and 3 bases from J; junction bases left unmatched: 13. Germline lookup yields CDR1 SGDLS and CDR2 YYNGEE. The CDR3 has 17 amino acids. The CDR3 protein is CASSDEPGLDIYNEQFF. The CDR3 DNA follows: TGTGCCAGCAGTGACGAACCGGGACTAGACATCTACAATGAGCAGTTCTTC.

The J gene is TRBJ1-2, the V gene TRBV18, with D perhaps matching TRBD1 (5 bases). The V end lost 3 bases, the J end lost 4 bases, and 15 bases lay between the germline ends. Germline V CDR1 and CDR2: KGHSH, LQKENI. The CDR3 runs 15 residues. The CDR3 DNA is TGTGCCAGCTCACCGGGGCAGGGAAGGACCTATGGCTACACCTTC. Translation gives CASSPGQGRTYGYTF.

The V call is TRBV7-3, the J call TRBJ2-1; 8 bases map to TRBD1. Germline values: CDR1 SGHTA, CDR2 FQGTGA. J lost 2 bases, V lost 5 bases, and 8 bases had no gene match. CDR3 length: 16 residues. The CDR3 DNA is TGTGCCAGCAGCCCAAAGGGGACAGGAACCTACAATGAGCAGTTCTTC. Translating it yields CASSPKGTGTYNEQFF. Supplemented by reference TRBV7-3 and TRBJ2-1, the full variable domain reads GAGVSQTPSNKVTEKGKYVELRCDPISGHTALYWYRQSLGQGPEFLIYFQGTGAADDSGLPNDRFFAVRPEGSVSTLKIQRTERGDSAVYLCASSPKGTGTYNEQFFGPGTRLTVL.

The J gene is TRBJ2-1, the V gene TRBV3-1 (or the pseudogene TRBV3-2); D unresolved. Trimming left V 4 bases short and J 9 bases short, with 16 bases between. CDR3 size: 14 residues. Germline loops: CDR1 LGHDT, CDR2 YNNKEL (reference sequence). CDR3 amino acids: CASSPQTVRGEQFF. In DNA form, the CDR3 reads TGTGCCAGCAGCCCTCAAACGGTCCGAGGTGAGCAGTTCTTC.

This chain uses TRBV20-1 with TRBJ2-2; D gene uncertain. Germline lookup yields CDR1 DFQATT and CDR2 SNEGSKA (reference sequence). The CDR3 runs 11 residues. Trimming cost V 5 bases and J 8 bases, with 9 bases left between them. CDR3 nucleotide sequence: TGCAGTGCTTTTCGGAGAGGGGAGCTGTTTTTT. This encodes CSAFRRGELFF.

This chain links TRBV25-1 with TRBJ1-2, with D possibly being TRBD1 (5 bases). The CDR3 spans 15 residues. Germline V gene data show CDR1 as MGHDK and CDR2 as SYGVNS. V lost 1 base to trimming and J lost 5 bases, with 14 bases between them. CDR3 nucleotide sequence: TGTGCCAGCAGTGAATGGGGCATCTTGGCGTATGGCTACACCTTC. Its protein product is CASSEWGILAYGYTF.

This clone was seen a few times. The rearrangement links TRBV29-1 to TRBJ2-3; D uncertain. V was cut by 6 bases and J by 3 bases, with 13 bases left in between. Germline V gene sequence: CDR1 SQVTM, CDR2 ANQGSEA. The CDR3 spans 13 residues. The CDR3: CSVIQYPTDTQYF. The CDR3 DNA reads as TGCAGCGTAATACAGTATCCGACAGATACGCAGTATTTT.

In its sample, this clone was seen a few times. The rearrangement uses TRBV7-9 and TRBJ1-2, with a weak D call TRBD1 (6 bases). Germline loops: CDR1 SEHNR, CDR2 FQNEAQ (reference sequence). This CDR3 is built from 15 residues. Trimming cost V 1 base and J 6 bases, with 15 bases left between them. For the CDR3, the DNA is TGTGCCAGCAGCTTAGAAAGGGGGGGAACGGATGGCTACACCTTC. Protein sequence: CASSLERGGTDGYTF.

This clone was detected only once. The chain employs TRBV7-9 and TRBJ1-2; perhaps TRBD1 as D (6 bases). Trimming left V 6 bases short and J 2 bases short, with 13 bases between. CDR3 length: 14 residues. CDR1 and CDR2 (germline): SEHNR, FQNEAQ (reference sequence). The CDR3 is CASSYGQINYGYTF. CDR3 in DNA: TGTGCCAGCAGTTACGGACAGATAAACTATGGCTACACCTTC.

The chain has TRBV2 and TRBJ2-3; 11 nucleotides agree with TRBD2. The germline V gene has CDR1 SNHLY and CDR2 FYNNEI. With V trimmed by 7 bases and J by 2 bases, 5 bases remained unmatched. CDR3 length: 15 amino acids. The CDR3 nucleotides read TGTGCCAGCACCCTGACTAGCGGGGCCACAGATACGCAGTATTTT. Translated, it gives CASTLTSGATDTQYF.

A few counts support this clone. This chain links TRBV19 with TRBJ2-3; 9 nucleotides match TRBD1. The V gene end was trimmed by 7 bases and the J gene end by 3 bases; junction bases not matched to a gene: 2. This CDR3 region has 13 residues. CDR1 and CDR2 from the germline V gene are LNHDA and SQIVND (reference sequence). The CDR3 sequence: CASKTGGTDTQYF. The DNA for the CDR3 is TGTGCCAGTAAGACAGGGGGGACAGATACGCAGTATTTT.